This T cell receptor (beta chain) comes out of a study of OX40 agonist ivuxolimab in advanced cancers. Sequenced by immunoSEQ multiplex PCR; TCRdb stores in-frame clones only, minus some. The sample shows 75,000 to 95,000 clones, over 80% of them seen only once. The sample here was CD4+ or CD8+ T cells sorted from blood, taken in a trial of the OX40 agonist ivuxolimab. This TCR was recovered from an adult with an advanced solid tumor such as melanoma, head and neck, liver or kidney cancer.

This CDR3 reads CASSELGSTSLNTGELFF. The CDR3 nucleotides read TGTGCCAGCAGTGAGCTAGGAAGTACCAGCTTAAACACCGGGGAGCTGTTTTTT. The rearrangement joins TRBV6-4 to TRBJ2-2; D is unresolved. The length of the CDR3 is 18 residues. Germline V gene lookup returns CDR1 MRHNA and CDR2 SNTAGT. Between the trimmed V and J ends, which lost 3 bases and 2 bases, there was a span of 19 bases.